These 2 T cell receptor beta chains were all obtained from the same sample, sequenced in a study of T cells in tumors after PD-1 blockade. Measured with immunoSEQ multiplex PCR; TCRdb has only the in-frame clones, and not every one. The sample shows approximately 9,300 clones, around 63% of them seen only once. The input for sequencing was tumor tissue, taken after anti-PD-1 treatment. Receptor source: a human donor with basal cell carcinoma.

The CDR3 loop is CASSSGTGPNEKLFF. The CDR3 DNA is TGTGCCAGCAGCTCCGGGACAGGGCCGAATGAAAAACTGTTTTTT. This chain joins TRBV7-9 and TRBJ1-4, with 9 bases fitting TRBD1. The CDR3 is 15 amino acids. Losses at the gene ends were 4 bases for V and 5 bases for J; bases not matched to a gene: 5. Looked up from germline, CDR1 is SEHNR and CDR2 is FQNEAQ (reference sequence).

The chain is built from TRBV30 and TRBJ1-4; D unclear. CDR1 GTSNPN and CDR2 SVGIG come from the germline V gene (reference sequence). Trimming took 3 bases from V and 8 from J, leaving 13 bases between them. The CDR3 spans 13 residues. The CDR3 bases are TGTGCCTGGAGAGCCTCCGGGCAAGAAAAACTGTTTTTT. It yields the protein CAWRASGQEKLFF. Complete variable domain (other parts from reference TRBV30 and TRBJ1-4): SQTIHQWPATLVQPVGSPLSLECTVEGTSNPNLYWYRQAAGRGLQLLFYSVGIGQISSEVPQNLSASRPQDRQFILSSKKLLLSDSGFYLCAWRASGQEKLFFGSGTQLSVL.